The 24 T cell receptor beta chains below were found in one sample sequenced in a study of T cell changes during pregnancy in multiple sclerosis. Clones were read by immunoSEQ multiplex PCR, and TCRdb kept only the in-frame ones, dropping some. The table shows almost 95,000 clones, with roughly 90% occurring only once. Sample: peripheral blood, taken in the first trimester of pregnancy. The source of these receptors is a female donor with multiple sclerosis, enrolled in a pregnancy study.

As DNA, the CDR3 is TGTGCCAGCAGTGATCCTCAGAACTATGGCTACACCTTC. Its protein product is CASSDPQNYGYTF. V gene TRBV9 combines with J gene TRBJ1-2; D is undetermined. The CDR3 totals 13 residues. Germline values: CDR1 SGDLS, CDR2 YYNGEE. V shed 5 bases and J shed 2 bases, with 10 bases lying between them.

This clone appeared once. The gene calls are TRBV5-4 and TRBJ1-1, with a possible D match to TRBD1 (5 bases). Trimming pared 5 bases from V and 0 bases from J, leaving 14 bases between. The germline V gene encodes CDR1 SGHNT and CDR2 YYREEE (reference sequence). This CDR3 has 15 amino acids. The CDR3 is CASSRTGLVNTEAFF. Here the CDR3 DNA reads TGTGCCAGCAGTCGGACGGGACTCGTGAACACTGAAGCTTTCTTT.

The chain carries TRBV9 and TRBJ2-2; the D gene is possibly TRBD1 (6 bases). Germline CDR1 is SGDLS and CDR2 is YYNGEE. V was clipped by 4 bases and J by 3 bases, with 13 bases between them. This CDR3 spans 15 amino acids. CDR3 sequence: CASSRQAEDTGELFF. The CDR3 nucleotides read TGTGCCAGCAGCAGACAGGCGGAAGACACCGGGGAGCTGTTTTTT.

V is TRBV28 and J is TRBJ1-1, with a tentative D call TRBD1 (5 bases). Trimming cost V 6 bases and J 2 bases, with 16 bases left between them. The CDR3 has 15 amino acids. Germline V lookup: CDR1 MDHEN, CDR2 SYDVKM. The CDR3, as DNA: TGTGCCAGCAGAGATACATCGGGGGGTAACACTGAAGCTTTCTTT. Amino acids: CASRDTSGGNTEAFF.

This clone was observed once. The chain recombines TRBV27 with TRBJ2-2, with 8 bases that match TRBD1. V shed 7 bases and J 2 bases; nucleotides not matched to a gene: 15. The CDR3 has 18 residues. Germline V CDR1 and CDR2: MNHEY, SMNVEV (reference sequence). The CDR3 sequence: CASTSDLGGQANTGELFF. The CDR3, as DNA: TGTGCCAGCACCTCCGACCTTGGGGGACAGGCAAACACCGGGGAGCTGTTTTTT.

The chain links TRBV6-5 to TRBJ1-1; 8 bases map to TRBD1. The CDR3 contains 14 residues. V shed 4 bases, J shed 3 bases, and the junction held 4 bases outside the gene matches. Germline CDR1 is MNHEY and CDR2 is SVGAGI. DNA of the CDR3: TGTGCCAGCAGTTCGGACAGGGCCGACACTGAAGCTTTCTTT. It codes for CASSSDRADTEAFF.

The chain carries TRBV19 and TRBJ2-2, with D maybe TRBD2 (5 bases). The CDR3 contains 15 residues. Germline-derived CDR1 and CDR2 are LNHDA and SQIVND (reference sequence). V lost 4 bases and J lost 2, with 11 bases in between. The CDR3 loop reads CASSKTTINTGELFF. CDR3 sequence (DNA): TGTGCCAGTAGTAAGACTACCATAAACACCGGGGAGCTGTTTTTT.

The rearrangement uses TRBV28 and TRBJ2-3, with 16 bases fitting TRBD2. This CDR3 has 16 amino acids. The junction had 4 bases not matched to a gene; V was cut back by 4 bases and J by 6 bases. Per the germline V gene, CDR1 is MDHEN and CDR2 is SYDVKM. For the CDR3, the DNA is TGTGCCAGCAGTTCCGGGACTAGCGGGAGGGGGGATACGCAGTATTTT. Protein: CASSSGTSGRGDTQYF.

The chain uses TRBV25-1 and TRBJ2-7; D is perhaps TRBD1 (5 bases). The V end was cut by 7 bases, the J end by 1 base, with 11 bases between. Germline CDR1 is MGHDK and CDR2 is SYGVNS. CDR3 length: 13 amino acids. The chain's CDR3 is CASKAGPSYEQYF. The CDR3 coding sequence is TGTGCCAGCAAAGCAGGGCCATCCTACGAGCAGTACTTC.

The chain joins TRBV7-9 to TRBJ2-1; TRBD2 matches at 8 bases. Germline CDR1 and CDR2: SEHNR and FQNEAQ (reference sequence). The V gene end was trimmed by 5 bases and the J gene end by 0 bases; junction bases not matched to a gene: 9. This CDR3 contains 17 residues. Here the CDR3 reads CASSQTNSGISYNEQFF. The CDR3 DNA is TGTGCCAGCAGCCAAACGAATAGCGGGATCTCCTACAATGAGCAGTTCTTC.

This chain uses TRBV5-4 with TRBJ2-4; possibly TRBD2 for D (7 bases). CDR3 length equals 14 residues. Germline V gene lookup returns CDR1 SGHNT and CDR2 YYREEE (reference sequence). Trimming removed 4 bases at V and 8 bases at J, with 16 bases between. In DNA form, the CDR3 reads TGTGCCAGCAGCCATGGGACGGGGGGCGACATTCAGTACTTC. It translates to CASSHGTGGDIQYF.

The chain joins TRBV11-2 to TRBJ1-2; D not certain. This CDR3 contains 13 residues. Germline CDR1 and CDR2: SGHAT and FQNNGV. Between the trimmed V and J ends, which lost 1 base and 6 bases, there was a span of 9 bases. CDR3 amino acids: CASSLAGEHGYTF. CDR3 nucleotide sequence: TGTGCCAGCAGCTTAGCGGGTGAACATGGCTACACCTTC.

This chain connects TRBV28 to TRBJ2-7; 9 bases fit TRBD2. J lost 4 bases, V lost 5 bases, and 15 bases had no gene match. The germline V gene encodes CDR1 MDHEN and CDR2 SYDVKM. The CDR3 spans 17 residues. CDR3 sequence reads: CASSAPLLAGVGYEQYF. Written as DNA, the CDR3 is TGTGCCAGCAGTGCGCCGCTCTTAGCGGGAGTTGGGTACGAGCAGTACTTC.

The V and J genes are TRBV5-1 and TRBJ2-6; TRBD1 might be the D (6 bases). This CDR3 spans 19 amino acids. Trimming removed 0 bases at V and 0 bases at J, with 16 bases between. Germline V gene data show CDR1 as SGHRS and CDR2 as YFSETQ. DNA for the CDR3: TGCGCCAGCAGCTTGGGTATGGCAGGGGTCGACTCTGGGGCCAACGTCCTGACTTTC. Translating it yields CASSLGMAGVDSGANVLTF.

The CDR3 bases are TGTGCCAGTAGTAGAGTTCCGACTAGCAGCCAAGAGACCCAGTACTTC. It encodes CASSRVPTSSQETQYF. The genes are TRBV19 and TRBJ2-5, with 7 bases identical to TRBD2. J lost 1 base, V lost 4 bases, and 9 bases had no gene match. CDR1 and CDR2 from the germline V gene are LNHDA and SQIVND (reference sequence). The CDR3 covers 16 residues.

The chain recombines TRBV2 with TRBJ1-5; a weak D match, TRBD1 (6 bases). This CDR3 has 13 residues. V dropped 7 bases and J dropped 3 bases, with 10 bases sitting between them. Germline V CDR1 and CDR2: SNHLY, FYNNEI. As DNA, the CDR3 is TGTGCCAGCATGGACAGATTCAATCAGCCCCAGCATTTT. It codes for CASMDRFNQPQHF.

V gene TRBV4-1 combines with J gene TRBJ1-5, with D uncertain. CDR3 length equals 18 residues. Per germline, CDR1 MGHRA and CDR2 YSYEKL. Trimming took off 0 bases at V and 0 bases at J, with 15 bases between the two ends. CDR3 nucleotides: TGCGCCAGCAGCCAAGATCCAGCAGGTTCATATAGCAATCAGCCCCAGCATTTT. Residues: CASSQDPAGSYSNQPQHF.

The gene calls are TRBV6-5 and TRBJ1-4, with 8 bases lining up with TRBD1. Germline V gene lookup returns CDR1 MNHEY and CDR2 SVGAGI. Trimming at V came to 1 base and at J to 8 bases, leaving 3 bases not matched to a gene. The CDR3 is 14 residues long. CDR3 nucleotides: TGTGCCAGCAGTTACTACAGGGGGAGAGAAAAACTGTTTTTT. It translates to CASSYYRGREKLFF.

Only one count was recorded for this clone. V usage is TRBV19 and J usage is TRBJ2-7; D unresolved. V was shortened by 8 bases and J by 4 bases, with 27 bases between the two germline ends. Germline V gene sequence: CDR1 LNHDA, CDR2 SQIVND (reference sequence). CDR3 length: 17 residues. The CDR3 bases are TGTGCCAGTTCCGCCGCCCCCGGTGGCAGGTACCCTTACGAGCAGTACTTC. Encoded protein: CASSAAPGGRYPYEQYF.

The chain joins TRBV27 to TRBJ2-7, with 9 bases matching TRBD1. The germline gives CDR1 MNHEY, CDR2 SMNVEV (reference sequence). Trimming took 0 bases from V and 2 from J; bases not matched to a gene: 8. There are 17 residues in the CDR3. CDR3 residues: CASSLSYRGLSTYEQYF. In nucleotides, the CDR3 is TGTGCCAGCAGTTTATCTTACAGGGGGCTATCAACCTACGAGCAGTACTTC.

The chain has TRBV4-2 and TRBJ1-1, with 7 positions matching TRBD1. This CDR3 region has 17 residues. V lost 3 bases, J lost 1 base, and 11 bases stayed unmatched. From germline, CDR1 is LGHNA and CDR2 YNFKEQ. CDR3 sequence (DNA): TGTGCCAGCAGCCAGGATGGGACAGAGACCCAGAACACTGAAGCTTTCTTT. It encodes CASSQDGTETQNTEAFF.

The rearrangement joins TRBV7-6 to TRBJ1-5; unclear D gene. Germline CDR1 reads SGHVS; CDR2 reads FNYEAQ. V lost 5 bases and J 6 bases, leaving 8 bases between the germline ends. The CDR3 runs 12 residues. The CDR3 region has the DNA TGTGCCAGCAGCCCACCCGGTCAGCCCCAGCATTTT. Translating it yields CASSPPGQPQHF.

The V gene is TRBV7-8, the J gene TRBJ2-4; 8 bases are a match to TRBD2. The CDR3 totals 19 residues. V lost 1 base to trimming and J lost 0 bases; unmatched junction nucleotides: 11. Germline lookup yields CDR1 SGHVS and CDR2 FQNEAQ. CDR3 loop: CASSLGVSGRGLAKNIQYF. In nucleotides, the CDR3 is TGTGCCAGCAGCTTAGGTGTAAGCGGGAGAGGGCTAGCCAAAAACATTCAGTACTTC.

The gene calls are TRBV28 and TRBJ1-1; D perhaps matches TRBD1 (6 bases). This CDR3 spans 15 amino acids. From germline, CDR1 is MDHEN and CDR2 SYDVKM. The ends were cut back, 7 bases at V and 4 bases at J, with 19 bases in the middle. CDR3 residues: CASTLSSGVSTEAFF. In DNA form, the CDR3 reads TGTGCCAGCACTCTTAGCTCAGGGGTCAGCACTGAAGCTTTCTTT.